These T cell receptor beta chains were read from a single sample in a study of Graves' ophthalmopathy and Graves' hyperthyroidism. TCRdb re-called the multiplex PCR reads with MiXCR, one entry per CDR3 protein. The table shows around 600,000 distinct CDR3 sequences, with over 40% occurring only once. Material for sequencing was peripheral blood. The source is an adult man with Graves' ophthalmopathy. The CDR3 runs from the conserved cysteine through the conserved F or W. A D gene is named only where the DNA matches it firmly. Clone size is not always given. Where it is, it says once, few, many or a class for expanded clones.

j_call,clone_size,d_call,v_call,cdr3_nt,cdr3_aa
TRBJ1-1,.,.,TRBV12-3/TRBV12-4,TGTGCCAGCAGTTTACGGAACAGGATGGTTGCTGAAGCTTTCTTT,CASSLRNRMVAEAFF
TRBJ1-2,.,TRBD1,TRBV25-1,TGTGCCAGCGCCGGACAGGGAAACTATGGCTACACCTTC,CASAGQGNYGYTF
TRBJ1-6,.,.,TRBV30,TGTGCCTGGAAGATTGGGGGGGGTTCACCCCTCCACTTT,CAWKIGGGSPLHF
TRBJ2-5,.,TRBD2,TRBV29-1,TGCAGCGTTGAAGTAGCGGGAGTTGGGACCCAGTACTTC,CSVEVAGVGTQYF
TRBJ1-1,.,TRBD1,TRBV10-3,TGTGCCACTGTACGTTCGGGACAGGAGAACACTGAAGCTTTCTTT,CATVRSGQENTEAFF
TRBJ1-6,many,.,TRBV6-5,TGTGCCAGCAGAACCACAGGGCTGACTTTTAATTCACCCCTCCACTTT,CASRTTGLTFNSPLHF
TRBJ1-2,.,.,TRBV29-1,TGCAGCACCTCAGGGGCCTATGGCTACACCTTC,CSTSGAYGYTF
TRBJ1-4,.,TRBD1,TRBV30,TGTGCCTGCCGACAGGGAGCTGAAAAACTGTTTTTT,CACRQGAEKLFF
TRBJ1-1,.,.,TRBV19,TGTGCCAGTAGGACTTTAGCGGGGGACAATGAGCAGTTCTTT,CASRTLAGDNEQFF
TRBJ1-3,.,.,TRBV10-3,TGTGCCAGCAGTTACTTAGGGGGGTCTCGGTTGGACACCATATATTTT,CASSYLGGSRLDTIYF
TRBJ2-7,few,TRBD2,TRBV6-5,TGTGCCAGCAGTCCCGGACTAGCGACCCACGAGCAGTACTTC,CASSPGLATHEQYF
TRBJ1-1,few,TRBD1,TRBV2,TGTGCCAGCTTCCCAGGGGGCACTGAAGCTTTCTTT,CASFPGGTEAFF
TRBJ1-1,.,.,TRBV29-1,TGCAGCGTGGGCCCAGGGAGGACTGAAGCTTTCTTT,CSVGPGRTEAFF
TRBJ2-5,once,.,TRBV10-3,TGTGCCATCAGTGAGGTAGACCAAGAGACCCAGTACTTC,CAISEVDQETQYF
TRBJ1-4,.,TRBD1,TRBV11-2,TGTGCCAGCAGCACGGGACAGCGAGAAAAACTGTTTTTT,CASSTGQREKLFF
TRBJ1-5,few,.,TRBV7-2,TGCGCCAGCAGCCAAGCCGTCAATCAGCCCCAGCATTTT,CASSQAVNQPQHF
TRBJ1-1,few,.,TRBV27,TGTGCCAGCAGTTTCGCCTCTGTGAACACTGAAGCTTTCTTT,CASSFASVNTEAFF
TRBJ2-2,many,.,TRBV7-9,TGTGCCAGCAGCCAAGAGTCAGGCACGAACACCGGGGAGCTGTTTTTT,CASSQESGTNTGELFF
TRBJ2-7,few,.,TRBV6-5,TGTGCCAGCACCGTCGGCCTTTCCTACGAGCAGTACTTC,CASTVGLSYEQYF
TRBJ1-2,many,.,TRBV20-1,TGCAGTGCTAGAGATGGCAGGGGTTGGGAAGGCTACACCTTC,CSARDGRGWEGYTF
TRBJ1-6,many,.,TRBV7-2,TGTGCCAGCAGCTCTGCCTCCTATAATTCACCCCTCCACTTT,CASSSASYNSPLHF
TRBJ1-2,.,TRBD1,TRBV7-2,TGTGCCAGCAGCTTAGCGCTAGCCGAGACAGGGCCAAACTATGGCTACACCTTC,CASSLALAETGPNYGYTF
TRBJ1-1,few,.,TRBV29-1,TGCAGCATTGAAGGGACGGCAAACACTGAAGCTTTCTTT,CSIEGTANTEAFF
TRBJ2-7,many,TRBD2,TRBV2,TGTGCCAGTGCGGGACTAGCGGATTACGAGCAGTACTTC,CASAGLADYEQYF
TRBJ2-2,many,.,TRBV7-2,TGTGCCAGCAGCTTAGCTGGGACACGGGTGAACACCGGGGAGCTGTTTTTT,CASSLAGTRVNTGELFF
TRBJ2-5,many,TRBD1,TRBV7-6,TGTGCCAGCAGCTTAACAGGGGGCAAAGAGACCCAGTACTTC,CASSLTGGKETQYF
TRBJ1-1,few,.,TRBV5-5,TGTGCCAGCAGCCAAGGACCGCAGAACACTGAAGCTTTCTTT,CASSQGPQNTEAFF
TRBJ1-4,.,.,TRBV5-1,TGCGCCAGCAGCTTGGTGACGGATGAGGAAAAACTGTTTTTT,CASSLVTDEEKLFF
TRBJ2-7,many,.,TRBV29-1,TGCAGCGTTGTATCAGGGTCCCAGCAGTACTTC,CSVVSGSQQYF
TRBJ1-2,many,.,TRBV7-9,TGTGCCAGCAGCTTAGCGCCCCAGGGAGCGAGTCAAGGCTACACCTTC,CASSLAPQGASQGYTF
TRBJ1-6,many,.,TRBV9,TGTGCCAGCAGCGTACAGGGACCGGGCCCCCTCCACTTT,CASSVQGPGPLHF
TRBJ1-4,many,.,TRBV13,TGTGCCAGCAGCTTAGCGTCCTCTTTACGGGAAAAACTGTTTTTT,CASSLASSLREKLFF
TRBJ1-2,many,.,TRBV15,TGTGCCACCGGCTACGACGGGGGCTATGGCTACACCTTC,CATGYDGGYGYTF
TRBJ2-5,.,.,TRBV14,TGTGCCAGCAGCCAAGAAGTGAGGATCGGGACCCAGTACTTC,CASSQEVRIGTQYF
TRBJ2-7,few,TRBD2,TRBV6-1,TGTGCCAGCACTCCGCTAGGGACTAGCGGGAGATACGAGCAGTACTTC,CASTPLGTSGRYEQYF
TRBJ1-1,.,.,TRBV7-8,TGTGCCAGCAGCTTATCGACAGGCTGGACTGAAGCTTTCTTT,CASSLSTGWTEAFF
TRBJ1-6,many,.,TRBV7-8,TGTGCCAGCAGCCCCCGGGAATCGTGGCCCCTCCACTTT,CASSPRESWPLHF
TRBJ1-1,.,TRBD1,TRBV5-1,TGCGCCAGCAGCCCCAACGACAGGGCCCAGAACACTGAAGCTTTCTTT,CASSPNDRAQNTEAFF
TRBJ1-5,.,TRBD1,TRBV4-1,TGCGCCAGCAGCCAGGGACAGTATTATAGCAATCAGCCCCAGCATTTT,CASSQGQYYSNQPQHF
TRBJ2-2,once,.,TRBV7-6,TGTGCCAGCAGCTTGAGTCCCGGGACCACCGGGGAGCTGTTTTTT,CASSLSPGTTGELFF
TRBJ1-1,many,.,TRBV5-8,TGTGCCAGCAGCCTCGCCTTGGGAGGGAACACTGAAGCTTTCTTT,CASSLALGGNTEAFF
TRBJ1-4,once,.,TRBV5-6,TGTGCCAGCGGACTGCAAGGACAGCGTAATGAAAAACTGTTTTTT,CASGLQGQRNEKLFF
TRBJ1-1,many,.,TRBV7-3,TGTGCCAGCAGCCGAGGGTTGAACACTGAAGCTTTCTTT,CASSRGLNTEAFF
TRBJ1-1,.,TRBD1,TRBV7-9,TGTGCCAGCAGGATCAGGGGGGCCACTGAAGCTTTCTTT,CASRIRGATEAFF
TRBJ1-1,many,.,TRBV2,TGTGCCAGCAGTGGGGCCGGGGATGAAGCTTTCTTT,CASSGAGDEAFF
TRBJ2-1,.,.,TRBV25-1,TGTGCCAGCAGTACCAATGGAGGGGGCAGAACACTCAACAATGAGCAGTTCTTC,CASSTNGGGRTLNNEQFF
TRBJ2-6,once,TRBD1,TRBV10-3,TGTGCCATCAGTGAGGACAGGGTCAACGTCCTGACTTTC,CAISEDRVNVLTF
TRBJ2-7,once,TRBD1,TRBV15,TGTGCCACCAGCAGCCTGGGACCGGGACAGGGCTACGAGCAGTACTTC,CATSSLGPGQGYEQYF
TRBJ1-1,.,.,TRBV12-3/TRBV12-4,TGTGCCAGCAGTTTTGGGAGGGTAGGTTATAGAACTGAAGCTTTCTTT,CASSFGRVGYRTEAFF
TRBJ2-2,many,.,TRBV7-9,TGTGCCAGCAGCTTGCAGGGAACCACCGGGGAGCTGTTTTTT,CASSLQGTTGELFF
TRBJ2-1,.,.,TRBV7-9,TGTGCCAGCAGTTTGGGAGCAGGCGATGAGCAGTTCTTC,CASSLGAGDEQFF
TRBJ2-5,few,.,TRBV19,TGTGCCAGTATTGGGACAACGGCCGGCCAAGAGACCCAGTACTTC,CASIGTTAGQETQYF